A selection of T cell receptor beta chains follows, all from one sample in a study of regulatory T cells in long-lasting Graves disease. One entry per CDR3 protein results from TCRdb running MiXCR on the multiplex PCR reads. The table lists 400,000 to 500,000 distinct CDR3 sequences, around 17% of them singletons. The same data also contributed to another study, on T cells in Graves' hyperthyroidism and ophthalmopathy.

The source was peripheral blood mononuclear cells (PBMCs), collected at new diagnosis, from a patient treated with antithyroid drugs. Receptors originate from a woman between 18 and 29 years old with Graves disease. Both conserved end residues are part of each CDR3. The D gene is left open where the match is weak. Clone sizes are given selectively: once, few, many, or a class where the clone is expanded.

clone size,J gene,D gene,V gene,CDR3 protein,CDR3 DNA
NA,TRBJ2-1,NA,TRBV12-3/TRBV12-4,CASSLRPPREFF,TGTGCCAGCAGTTTACGCCCTCCTAGGGAGTTCTTC
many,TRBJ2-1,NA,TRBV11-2,CASSLGNNRLDEQFF,TGTGCCAGCAGCTTAGGAAATAATCGGCTGGATGAGCAGTTCTTC
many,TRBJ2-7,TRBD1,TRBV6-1,CASSPGQGSSEQYF,TGTGCCAGCAGCCCGGGACAGGGGTCGTCCGAGCAGTACTTC
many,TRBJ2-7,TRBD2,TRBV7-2,CASRGPGLAVYEQYF,TGTGCCAGCAGGGGACCGGGACTAGCGGTATACGAGCAGTACTTC
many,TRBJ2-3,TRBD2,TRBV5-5,CASSLNTGGRAFDTQYF,TGTGCCAGCAGCTTGAATACGGGCGGGAGGGCGTTCGATACGCAGTATTTT
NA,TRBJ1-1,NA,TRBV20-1,CSARGPPALATEAFF,TGCAGTGCTAGGGGGCCTCCCGCTCTGGCCACTGAAGCTTTCTTT
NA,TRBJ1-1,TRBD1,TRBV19,CASSRDRRTEAFF,TGTGCCAGTAGTAGGGACAGGCGGACTGAAGCTTTCTTT
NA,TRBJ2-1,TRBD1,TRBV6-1,CASRPGQGSHNEQFF,TGTGCCAGCAGGCCTGGACAGGGCTCCCACAATGAGCAGTTCTTC
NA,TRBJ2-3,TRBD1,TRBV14,CASSQLTGLGDTQYF,TGTGCCAGCAGCCAACTGACAGGGTTGGGAGATACGCAGTATTTT
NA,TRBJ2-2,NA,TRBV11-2,CASSSPEAGELFF,TGTGCCAGCAGCTCCCCGGAAGCCGGGGAGCTGTTTTTT
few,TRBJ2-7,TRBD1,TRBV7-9,CASSLPGTGVYEQYF,TGTGCCAGCAGCCTTCCTGGGACAGGAGTCTACGAGCAGTACTTC
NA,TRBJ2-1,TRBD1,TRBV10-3,CAISESINRGNNNEQFF,TGTGCCATCAGTGAGTCGATTAACAGGGGTAATAACAATGAGCAGTTCTTC
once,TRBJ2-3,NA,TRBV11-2,CASSLAARGLPDTQYF,TGTGCCAGCAGCTTAGCAGCCCGGGGGCTCCCAGATACGCAGTATTTT
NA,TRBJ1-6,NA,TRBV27,CASSPSTGINSPLHF,TGTGCCAGCAGTCCGTCCACAGGGATTAACTCACCCCTCCACTTT
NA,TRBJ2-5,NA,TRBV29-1,CSVEPTGGETQYF,TGCAGCGTTGAGCCGACAGGAGGGGAGACCCAGTACTTC
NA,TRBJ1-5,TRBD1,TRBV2,CASRDSLWSNQPQHF,TGTGCCAGTAGGGACAGCCTGTGGAGCAATCAGCCCCAGCATTTT
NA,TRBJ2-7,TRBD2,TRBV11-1,CASSRREGSLYGQYF,TGTGCCAGCAGTAGGCGGGAGGGATCACTCTACGGGCAGTACTTC
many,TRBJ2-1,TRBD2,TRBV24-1,CATSDATIKSGRTYNEQFF,TGTGCCACCAGTGACGCCACAATCAAAAGCGGGAGGACTTACAATGAGCAGTTCTTC
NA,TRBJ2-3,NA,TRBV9,CASSPRQAPGTDTQYF,TGTGCCAGCAGCCCCCGACAGGCTCCTGGCACAGATACGCAGTATTTT
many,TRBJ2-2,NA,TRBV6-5,CASSYQGHLTGELFF,TGTGCCAGCAGTTACCAAGGACACCTCACCGGGGAGCTGTTTTTT
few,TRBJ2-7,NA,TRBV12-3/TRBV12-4,CASSLGGSRLYEQYF,TGTGCCAGCAGTTTAGGTGGTAGCAGACTATACGAGCAGTACTTC
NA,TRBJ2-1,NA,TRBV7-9,CASSLNPLDRQFF,TGTGCCAGCAGCTTAAATCCGTTAGACCGGCAGTTCTTC
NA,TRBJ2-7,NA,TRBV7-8,CASSLGRGGSYEQYF,TGTGCCAGCAGCTTGGGCAGGGGAGGGTCCTACGAGCAGTACTTC
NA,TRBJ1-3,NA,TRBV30,CACPARGSGNTIYF,TGTGCCTGCCCCGCCCGGGGTTCTGGAAACACCATATATTTT
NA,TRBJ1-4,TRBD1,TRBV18,CASSRLSPGDRVVEKLFF,TGTGCCAGCTCACGACTCTCTCCTGGGGACAGGGTTGTTGAAAAACTGTTTTTT
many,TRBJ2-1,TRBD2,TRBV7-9,CASSPSGLDLDNEQFF,TGTGCCAGCAGCCCTAGCGGCCTTGATCTCGACAATGAGCAGTTCTTC
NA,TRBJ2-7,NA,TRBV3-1,CASSQDGRSASSYEQYF,TGTGCCAGCAGCCAAGATGGACGTTCGGCTAGCTCCTACGAGCAGTACTTC
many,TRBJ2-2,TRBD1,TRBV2,CASSVGTALGELFF,TGTGCCAGCAGTGTCGGGACAGCTTTAGGGGAGCTGTTTTTT
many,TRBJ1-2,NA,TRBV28,CASSFGTPRGYTF,TGTGCCAGCAGTTTCGGGACCCCCCGGGGCTACACCTTC
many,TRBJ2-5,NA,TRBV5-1,CASRRQTQETQYF,TGCGCCAGCAGAAGACAGACCCAAGAGACCCAGTACTTC
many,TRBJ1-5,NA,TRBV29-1,CSVRISGDNQPQHF,TGCAGCGTTAGGATCTCAGGTGACAATCAGCCCCAGCATTTT
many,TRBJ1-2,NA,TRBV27,CASRIEAGSYGYTF,TGTGCCAGCCGGATCGAGGCTGGGTCATATGGCTACACCTTC
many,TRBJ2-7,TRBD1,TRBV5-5,CASRYGTGGVEQYF,TGTGCCAGCAGATACGGGACAGGGGGAGTCGAGCAGTACTTC
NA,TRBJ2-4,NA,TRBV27,CASSRTGGNYNEQYF,TGTGCCAGCAGCCGGACTGGCGGGAATTACAATGAGCAGTACTTC
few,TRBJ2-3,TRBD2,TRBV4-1,CASSQGKSGGGWTYTDTQYF,TGCGCCAGCAGCCAAGGGAAGTCTGGGGGGGGATGGACCTACACAGATACGCAGTATTTT
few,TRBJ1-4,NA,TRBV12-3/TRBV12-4,CASSPIGVTNEKLFF,TGTGCCAGCAGTCCCATAGGGGTAACTAATGAAAAACTGTTTTTT
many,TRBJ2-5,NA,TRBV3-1,CASSHIQRAQYF,TGTGCCAGCAGCCACATACAACGGGCCCAGTACTTC
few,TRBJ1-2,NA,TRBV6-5,CASSYGSSGDGGYTF,TGTGCCAGCAGTTACGGGAGCTCAGGGGACGGTGGCTACACCTTC
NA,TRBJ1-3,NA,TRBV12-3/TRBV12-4,CASSLGQGLYSGNTIYF,TGTGCCAGCAGTTTGGGGCAGGGTTTGTACTCTGGAAACACCATATATTTT
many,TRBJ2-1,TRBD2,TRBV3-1,CASSQTGLAGVGEQFF,TGTGCCAGCAGTCAGACAGGACTAGCGGGAGTTGGTGAGCAGTTCTTC
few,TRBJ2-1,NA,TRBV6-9,CASSSSLGGPGEQFF,TGTGCCAGCAGTTCATCCCTGGGGGGACCTGGCGAGCAGTTCTTC
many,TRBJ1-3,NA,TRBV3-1,CASSQDARNTIYF,TGTGCCAGCAGCCAAGATGCACGAAACACCATATATTTT
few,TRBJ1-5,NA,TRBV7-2,CASTWGGGQPQHF,TGTGCCAGTACGTGGGGGGGCGGGCAGCCCCAGCATTTT
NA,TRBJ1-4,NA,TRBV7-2,CASSLGDLTNEKLFF,TGTGCCAGCAGCTTAGGTGATCTCACTAATGAAAAACTGTTTTTT
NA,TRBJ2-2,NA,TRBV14,CASSQAGTPTGELFF,TGTGCCAGCAGCCAAGCCGGGACACCTACCGGGGAGCTGTTTTTT